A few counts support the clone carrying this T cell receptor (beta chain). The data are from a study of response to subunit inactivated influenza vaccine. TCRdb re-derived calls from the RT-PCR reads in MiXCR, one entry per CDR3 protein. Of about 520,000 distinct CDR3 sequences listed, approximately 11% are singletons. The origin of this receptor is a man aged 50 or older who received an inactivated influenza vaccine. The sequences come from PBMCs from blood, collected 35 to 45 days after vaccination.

The DNA of the CDR3 is TGTGCCAGCAGTAAACAGAATTCACCCCTCCACTTT. It translates to CASSKQNSPLHF. The chain recombines TRBV2 with TRBJ1-6; D call uncertain. The CDR3 sequence is 12 residues long. Trimming removed 5 bases from V and 7 bases from J, with 6 bases in between. Germline values: CDR1 SNHLY, CDR2 FYNNEI.